Below are 21 T cell receptor beta chains sequenced from a single sample in a study of blood T cell repertoires in COVID-19. Only in-frame clones appear in the TCRdb table, and some are missing; sequencing was by immunoSEQ multiplex PCR. Of 250,000 or so clones listed, around 85% are singletons. Material: peripheral blood. The receptors stem from a man in his 60s with acute or convalescent COVID-19.

The J gene is TRBJ1-2, the V gene TRBV20-1; D is possibly TRBD1 (5 bases). Germline-derived CDR1 and CDR2 are DFQATT and SNEGSKA (reference sequence). Trimming cost V 3 bases and J 7 bases, with 30 bases left between them. This CDR3 contains 18 residues. CDR3 sequence: CSASLTGSGRGSSIGYTF. CDR3 sequence (DNA): TGCAGTGCTAGTCTCACCGGGTCAGGCCGGGGGTCCTCTATTGGCTACACCTTC.

This CDR3 is CASSPPIGGRRAGELFF. CDR3 DNA sequence: TGTGCCAGCAGCCCACCTATTGGCGGGAGGCGGGCCGGGGAGCTGTTTTTT. The chain recombines TRBV7-2 with TRBJ2-2; 8 nucleotides agree with TRBD2. Germline V gene lookup returns CDR1 SGHTA and CDR2 FQGNSA. V shed 5 bases, J shed 6 bases, and the junction held 14 bases outside the gene matches. The CDR3 length is 17 residues.

The genes are TRBV7-2 and TRBJ2-5; 7 bases align to TRBD1. The CDR3 consists of 16 residues. Per germline, CDR1 SGHTA and CDR2 FQGNSA. After removal of 1 base from V and 5 bases from J, the junction contained 10 bases not matched to a gene. CDR3 DNA sequence: TGTGCCAGCAGCTTAGAGGGCAGGGGGATGTGGGAGACCCAGTACTTC. Translating it yields CASSLEGRGMWETQYF.

The chain carries TRBV7-2 and TRBJ1-5; D gene unclear. Between the trimmed V and J ends, which lost 4 bases and 0 bases, there was a span of 7 bases. The CDR3 runs 14 residues. The germline V gene encodes CDR1 SGHTA and CDR2 FQGNSA. CDR3 sequence (DNA): TGTGCCAGCAGCTCGACAAATAGCAATCAGCCCCAGCATTTT. It encodes CASSSTNSNQPQHF.

This clone was recorded only once. V usage is TRBV5-5 and J usage is TRBJ2-5; D not certain. Germline lookup yields CDR1 SGHKS and CDR2 YYEKEE (reference sequence). This CDR3 comprises 16 residues. V gave up 0 bases and J gave up 4 bases, with 16 bases separating them. The CDR3 DNA sequence: TGTGCCAGCAGCTTGGAAACTTTGGTGTCTGGAGAGACCCAGTACTTC. Translating gives CASSLETLVSGETQYF.

The CDR3 DNA reads TGTGCCAGCAGCCAATTCAGGGACAGGCCCTACACTGAAGCTTTCTTT. Its translation is CASSQFRDRPYTEAFF. This chain connects TRBV3-1 (or the pseudogene TRBV3-2) to TRBJ1-1, with 8 bases identical to TRBD1. V lost 2 bases to trimming and J lost 3 bases; unmatched junction nucleotides: 8. There are 16 residues in the CDR3. Per the germline V gene, CDR1 is LGHDT and CDR2 is YNNKEL (reference sequence).

Note on this clone: One junction end disagrees with the germline gene, perhaps due to a read error. The chain joins TRBV7-7 to TRBJ2-2; 7 bases match TRBD1. CDR1 and CDR2 (germline): SSHAT, FNYEAQ (reference sequence). This CDR3 contains 16 residues. In nucleotides, the CDR3 is TGTGCTAGCAGCTTAGGGGGCCAGGGCCCCACCGGGGAGCTGTTTTTT. It is translated as CASSLGGQGPTGELFF.

This clone was recorded once. The chain joins TRBV29-1 to TRBJ2-1; a weak D match, TRBD1 (6 bases). This CDR3 region has 13 residues. CDR1 and CDR2 from the germline V gene are SQVTM and ANQGSEA. The V gene lost 4 bases and the J gene lost 2 bases, with 9 bases spanning the gap. The CDR3 DNA sequence: TGCAGCGTTGGAGACAGGACCTACAATGAGCAGTTCTTC. It codes for CSVGDRTYNEQFF.

This sequence joins TRBV9 and TRBJ2-1, with a possible D match to TRBD2 (6 bases). Per germline, CDR1 SGDLS and CDR2 YYNGEE. The CDR3 spans 13 residues. V was pared by 3 bases and J by 10 bases, with 14 bases between. The CDR3 DNA reads as TGTGCCAGCAGCGAAGATGTGGGAGGCGAGCAGTTCTTC. This codes for CASSEDVGGEQFF.

Details on this clone: A read error may account for a junction end that differs from germline. The rearrangement joins TRBV5-1 to TRBJ1-1, with D tentatively TRBD1 (6 bases). The CDR3 consists of 13 residues. Germline V gives CDR1 SGHRS, CDR2 YFSETQ. This CDR3 is CASSLARGSEAFF. CDR3 DNA: TGCGCCAGCAGCTTGGCCAGGGGCTCTGAGGCTTTCTTT.

This clone was found once. The chain links TRBV29-1 to TRBJ2-5; TRBD1 matches 8 bases. Germline V gene lookup returns CDR1 SQVTM and CDR2 ANQGSEA. The CDR3 has 13 amino acids. The V and J ends lost 5 bases and 5 bases, in that order; junction bases with no gene match: 7. CDR3 sequence (DNA): TGCAGCGTTATGGGACAGGTCGGGGAGACCCAGTACTTC. Translating gives CSVMGQVGETQYF.

The chain joins TRBV15 to TRBJ1-5; D is unresolved. The CDR3 is 13 residues long. Germline assignment: CDR1 LNHNV and CDR2 YYDKDF (reference sequence). The germline V and J ends were trimmed by 3 bases and 6 bases, with 9 bases remaining between them. CDR3 sequence reads: CATSRGRSQPQHF. In nucleotides, the CDR3 is TGTGCCACCAGCAGGGGCCGATCTCAGCCCCAGCATTTT.

The chain has TRBV11-2 and TRBJ2-5; 8 bases map to TRBD2. The V and J ends lost 6 bases and 5 bases, in that order; junction bases with no gene match: 11. The CDR3 is 15 residues long. The germline V gene encodes CDR1 SGHAT and CDR2 FQNNGV. The CDR3 region is CASRRGAALLETQYF. The CDR3 DNA sequence: TGTGCCAGCAGGCGGGGGGCCGCCCTCTTGGAGACCCAGTACTTC.

This rearrangement joins TRBV18 to TRBJ1-4; a weak D match, TRBD1 (5 bases). Trimming removed 1 base at V and 1 base at J, with 7 bases between. Germline V gives CDR1 KGHSH, CDR2 LQKENI. The CDR3 has 15 residues. The CDR3 DNA is TGTGCCAGCTCACCACGTCAGGGAACTAATGAAAAACTGTTTTTT. This sequence encodes CASSPRQGTNEKLFF. The full variable domain, with the rest looked up from reference TRBV18 and TRBJ1-4, is NAGVMQNPRHLVRRRGQEARLRCSPMKGHSHVYWYRQLPEEGLKFMVYLQKENIIDESGMPKERFSAEFPKEGPSILRIQQVVRGDSAAYFCASSPRQGTNEKLFFGSGTQLSVL.

V usage is TRBV29-1 and J usage is TRBJ2-5; D unclear. The CDR3 is made up of 12 amino acids. The germline V gene has CDR1 SQVTM and CDR2 ANQGSEA. The V gene lost 3 bases and the J gene lost 2 bases, with 7 bases spanning the gap. CDR3 amino acids: CSVEAGQETQYF. The CDR3 DNA reads TGCAGCGTTGAGGCAGGACAAGAGACCCAGTACTTC. Filled out from reference TRBV29-1 and TRBJ2-5, the complete variable domain reads SAVISQKPSRDICQRGTSLTIQCQVDSQVTMMFWYRQQPGQSLTLIATANQGSEATYESGFVIDKFPISRPNLTFSTLTVSNMSPEDSSIYLCSVEAGQETQYFGPGTRLLVL.

This clone has just one count. The chain's CDR3 is CASSISGSGNTIYF. The CDR3 nucleotides are TGTGCCAGTAGTATTTCCGGCTCTGGAAACACCATATATTTT. This chain uses TRBV19 with TRBJ1-3; D gene ambiguous. Trimming pared 3 bases from V and 0 bases from J, leaving 6 bases between. The V gene's germline CDR1 is LNHDA and CDR2 SQIVND (reference sequence). This CDR3 is built from 14 residues.

V gene TRBV27 combines with J gene TRBJ2-1; 9 nucleotides line up with TRBD2. With V trimmed by 3 bases and J by 2 bases, 5 bases remained unmatched. The CDR3 is 16 amino acids. The germline V gene has CDR1 MNHEY and CDR2 SMNVEV (reference sequence). The CDR3 DNA sequence: TGTGCCAGCAGTTTCGGACTAGCGAGGACCTACAATGAGCAGTTCTTC. Its translation is CASSFGLARTYNEQFF.

The CDR3 nucleotides read TGTGCCAGCAGCTTAACCGGGGGAAGGGCAACTAATGAAAAACTGTTTTTT. This encodes CASSLTGGRATNEKLFF. V is TRBV7-2 and J is TRBJ1-4; TRBD1 might be the D (5 bases). Germline CDR1 SGHTA, CDR2 FQGNSA. V was trimmed by 2 bases and J by 0 bases, leaving 13 bases between them. The CDR3 covers 17 residues.

J is TRBJ2-1 and V is TRBV6-1; 8 positions match TRBD2. Trimming at V came to 1 base and at J to 6 bases, leaving 11 bases not matched to a gene. The CDR3 sequence is 17 residues long. In germline, CDR1 is MNHNS, CDR2 SASEGT. CDR3: CASSEVGSGTPVNEQFF. The CDR3 region has the DNA TGTGCCAGCAGTGAAGTCGGTAGCGGGACCCCGGTCAATGAGCAGTTCTTC.

The rearrangement links TRBV6-5 to TRBJ2-7; tentative D call: TRBD2 (6 bases). The V end lost 5 bases, the J end lost 5 bases, and 16 bases lay between the germline ends. The CDR3 is made up of 14 amino acids. Per the germline V gene, CDR1 is MNHEY and CDR2 is SVGAGI. CDR3 loop: CASSRRLGGDEQYF. Here the CDR3 DNA reads TGTGCCAGCAGTCGGCGACTAGGTGGCGACGAGCAGTACTTC.

The chain recombines TRBV28 with TRBJ2-5, with TRBD2 identical over 7 bases. Germline lookup yields CDR1 MDHEN and CDR2 SYDVKM. This CDR3 comprises 16 residues. V lost 4 bases to trimming and J lost 3 bases; unmatched junction nucleotides: 11. The DNA of the CDR3 is TGTGCCAGCAGTTCCTTTAGAAGCGGGACGGAAGAGACCCAGTACTTC. Amino acid sequence: CASSSFRSGTEETQYF.